Listed below are T cell receptor beta chains from one sample, sequenced in a study of response to subunit inactivated influenza vaccine. In TCRdb, the RT-PCR reads were re-called with MiXCR into one record per CDR3 protein. The repertoire has about 480,000 distinct CDR3 sequences, 10% to 15% of them found once; the top ten carry under 15%. This specimen consisted of PBMCs from blood, obtained roughly 48 days after vaccination. The receptors were gathered from a man aged 45-65 years who received an inactivated influenza vaccine. Each CDR3 is given with its conserved first and last residue. Fields, in order: CDR3 length, V gene, D gene, J gene, clone size, CDR3 DNA, CDR3 protein. D genes are given only for firm matches. Clone size, where shown, is once, few, many, or a class for clones that have expanded.

len: 16
v_gene: TRBV6-1
d_gene: TRBD2
j_gene: TRBJ2-1
abundance: many
CDR3nt: TGTGCCAGCGGGACTAGCGGGAGTAGGGGACGCAATGAGCAGTTCTTC
CDR3aa: CASGTSGSRGRNEQFF

len: 15
v_gene: TRBV7-2
d_gene: TRBD2
j_gene: TRBJ2-5
abundance: few
CDR3nt: TGTGCCAGCAGGCTCCTAGCGGGGGGGCAAGAGACCCAGTACTTC
CDR3aa: CASRLLAGGQETQYF

len: 16
v_gene: TRBV21-1
d_gene: NA
j_gene: TRBJ2-2
abundance: few
CDR3nt: TGTGCCAGCACCCAACTGGGACTAGCGGGAACCGGGGAGCTGTTTTTT
CDR3aa: CASTQLGLAGTGELFF

len: 14
v_gene: TRBV12-3/TRBV12-4
d_gene: NA
j_gene: TRBJ1-5
abundance: many
CDR3nt: TGTGCCAGCAGCTTGTCGGGGGGCAATCAGCCCCAGCATTTT
CDR3aa: CASSLSGGNQPQHF

len: 16
v_gene: TRBV5-1
d_gene: TRBD2
j_gene: TRBJ2-5
abundance: NA
CDR3nt: TGCGCCAGCAGCTTGGAGCGTAGCGGGAGTGAGGAGACCCAGTACTTC
CDR3aa: CASSLERSGSEETQYF

len: 13
v_gene: TRBV24-1
d_gene: TRBD1
j_gene: TRBJ2-1
abundance: many
CDR3nt: TGTGCCACCAGTGCGACAGGGTCGGATGAGCAGTTCTTC
CDR3aa: CATSATGSDEQFF

len: 10
v_gene: TRBV29-1
d_gene: NA
j_gene: TRBJ1-5
abundance: many
CDR3nt: TGCAGCGTTGGGGATCAGCCCCAGCATTTT
CDR3aa: CSVGDQPQHF

len: 18
v_gene: TRBV20-1
d_gene: NA
j_gene: TRBJ2-7
abundance: NA
CDR3nt: TGCAGTGCTAGAGATCCCCAAATACGACACTCCAGCTCCTACGAGCAGTACTTC
CDR3aa: CSARDPQIRHSSSYEQYF

len: 16
v_gene: TRBV5-1
d_gene: NA
j_gene: TRBJ1-3
abundance: few
CDR3nt: TGCGCCAGCAGCTCCCGGGGGGGAGTATCTGGAAACACCATATATTTT
CDR3aa: CASSSRGGVSGNTIYF

len: 14
v_gene: TRBV6-5
d_gene: NA
j_gene: TRBJ2-3
abundance: many
CDR3nt: TGTGCCAGCAGTTATACTCCTAGCACAGATACGCAGTATTTT
CDR3aa: CASSYTPSTDTQYF

len: 19
v_gene: TRBV2
d_gene: TRBD1
j_gene: TRBJ2-3
abundance: few
CDR3nt: TGTGCCAGCAGAACGGGGACAGTCTTCACACCCCCCTGGGACGATACGCAGTATTTT
CDR3aa: CASRTGTVFTPPWDDTQYF

len: 13
v_gene: TRBV7-6
d_gene: NA
j_gene: TRBJ2-1
abundance: NA
CDR3nt: TGTGCCAGCAGCTTAGCGTGGCTCAATGAGCAGTTCTTC
CDR3aa: CASSLAWLNEQFF

len: 15
v_gene: TRBV5-1
d_gene: NA
j_gene: TRBJ2-1
abundance: many
CDR3nt: TGCGCCAGCAGCACCACGCGATCCTCCTACAATGAGCAGTTCTTC
CDR3aa: CASSTTRSSYNEQFF

len: 15
v_gene: TRBV12-3/TRBV12-4
d_gene: NA
j_gene: TRBJ2-1
abundance: NA
CDR3nt: TGTGCCAGCAGCACCGGGACTTGGCCGGGGGATGAGCAGTTCTTC
CDR3aa: CASSTGTWPGDEQFF

len: 15
v_gene: TRBV5-8
d_gene: TRBD2
j_gene: TRBJ2-1
abundance: few
CDR3nt: TGTGCCAGCAGCTTCGGACTAGCTTTCTATAATGAGCAGTTCTTC
CDR3aa: CASSFGLAFYNEQFF

len: 15
v_gene: TRBV6-2/TRBV6-3
d_gene: TRBD1
j_gene: TRBJ2-5
abundance: few
CDR3nt: TGTGCCAGCAGTTACCCCGGACAGGCACCAGAGACCCAGTACTTC
CDR3aa: CASSYPGQAPETQYF

len: 14
v_gene: TRBV7-3
d_gene: NA
j_gene: TRBJ2-1
abundance: few
CDR3nt: TGTGCCAGCAGCTTATTGCAGAGACCCCATGAGCAGTTCTTC
CDR3aa: CASSLLQRPHEQFF

len: 16
v_gene: TRBV2
d_gene: TRBD1
j_gene: TRBJ2-3
abundance: NA
CDR3nt: TGTGCCAGCAGTGAACTTTCGGGACAGGGCCCAGATACGCAGTATTTT
CDR3aa: CASSELSGQGPDTQYF

len: 14
v_gene: TRBV5-1
d_gene: NA
j_gene: TRBJ1-2
abundance: NA
CDR3nt: TGCGCCAGCAGCCCGTCAGGGGAACCCAGGCTCTACACCTTC
CDR3aa: CASSPSGEPRLYTF

len: 16
v_gene: TRBV15
d_gene: NA
j_gene: TRBJ1-1
abundance: NA
CDR3nt: TGTGCCACCAGCAGAGGGGTCGCCCTAGCCGGCACTGAAGCTTTCTTT
CDR3aa: CATSRGVALAGTEAFF

len: 15
v_gene: TRBV9
d_gene: TRBD1
j_gene: TRBJ2-7
abundance: NA
CDR3nt: TGTGCCAGCAGCGTAGGGGGACAGGGGACCTACGAGCAGTACTTC
CDR3aa: CASSVGGQGTYEQYF

len: 14
v_gene: TRBV11-2
d_gene: NA
j_gene: TRBJ2-3
abundance: few
CDR3nt: TGTGCCAGCAGCTTAGATCTGGTCCCAGATACGCAGTATTTT
CDR3aa: CASSLDLVPDTQYF

len: 14
v_gene: TRBV6-1
d_gene: TRBD1
j_gene: TRBJ2-1
abundance: few
CDR3nt: TGTGCCAGCAGTGTAGTGGCGACAGGGAATGAGCAGTTCTTC
CDR3aa: CASSVVATGNEQFF

len: 14
v_gene: TRBV4-1
d_gene: TRBD1
j_gene: TRBJ1-1
abundance: NA
CDR3nt: TGCGCCAGCAGCTCGGGACAGGGGGAAGGAGAAGCTTTCTTT
CDR3aa: CASSSGQGEGEAFF

len: 16
v_gene: TRBV6-1
d_gene: TRBD1
j_gene: TRBJ2-1
abundance: few
CDR3nt: TGTGCCAGCAGCCGTCTCGGGACAGGGGCCCACAATGAGCAGTTCTTC
CDR3aa: CASSRLGTGAHNEQFF

len: 14
v_gene: TRBV3-1
d_gene: NA
j_gene: TRBJ1-1
abundance: few
CDR3nt: TGTGCCAGCAGCCAAGATTGGGGTCAAACTGAAGCTTTCTTT
CDR3aa: CASSQDWGQTEAFF

len: 16
v_gene: TRBV14
d_gene: NA
j_gene: TRBJ2-7
abundance: NA
CDR3nt: TGTGCCAGCAGCCAAGATGGTACAGGGTGGACCTACGAGCAGTACTTC
CDR3aa: CASSQDGTGWTYEQYF

len: 14
v_gene: TRBV6-2/TRBV6-3
d_gene: TRBD1
j_gene: TRBJ2-7
abundance: few
CDR3nt: TGTGCCAGCAGTTCCCTACGGGACAGCTACGAGCAGTACTTC
CDR3aa: CASSSLRDSYEQYF

len: 14
v_gene: TRBV6-1
d_gene: TRBD1
j_gene: TRBJ2-1
abundance: few
CDR3nt: TGTGCCAGCAGCCCGACAGGGACGGAAAATGAGCAGTTCTTC
CDR3aa: CASSPTGTENEQFF

len: 15
v_gene: TRBV4-3
d_gene: NA
j_gene: TRBJ1-5
abundance: many
CDR3nt: TGCGCCAGCAGCCAAGTTGAAGGTTACAATCAGCCCCAGCATTTT
CDR3aa: CASSQVEGYNQPQHF

len: 14
v_gene: TRBV4-3
d_gene: NA
j_gene: TRBJ2-5
abundance: NA
CDR3nt: TGCGCCAGCAGCCAAGACAGGGCTCGGGAGACCCAGTACTTC
CDR3aa: CASSQDRARETQYF

len: 14
v_gene: TRBV7-2
d_gene: NA
j_gene: TRBJ2-1
abundance: few
CDR3nt: TGTGCCAGCAGCTTCGGGGAGGTCTACAATGAGCAGTTCTTC
CDR3aa: CASSFGEVYNEQFF

len: 13
v_gene: TRBV10-3
d_gene: NA
j_gene: TRBJ2-5
abundance: many
CDR3nt: TGTGCCATCAGTGAGGGGACCGAGCAGACCCAGTACTTC
CDR3aa: CAISEGTEQTQYF

len: 16
v_gene: TRBV5-1
d_gene: TRBD1
j_gene: TRBJ2-2
abundance: NA
CDR3nt: TGCGCCAGCAGCATCCGACAGGGGGCCAACACCGGGGAGCTGTTTTTT
CDR3aa: CASSIRQGANTGELFF

len: 18
v_gene: TRBV4-2
d_gene: TRBD2
j_gene: TRBJ2-5
abundance: few
CDR3nt: TGTGCCAGCAGCCAAGATCGGATCGGCGGGGGGCGGCAAGAGACCCAGTACTTC
CDR3aa: CASSQDRIGGGRQETQYF

len: 13
v_gene: TRBV18
d_gene: NA
j_gene: TRBJ1-1
abundance: NA
CDR3nt: TGTGCCAGCTCACTGAAATGGAACACTGAAGCTTTCTTT
CDR3aa: CASSLKWNTEAFF

len: 14
v_gene: TRBV5-6
d_gene: NA
j_gene: TRBJ2-3
abundance: NA
CDR3nt: TGTGCCAGCAGCTTGGGGGGGCCATTGGATACGCAGTATTTT
CDR3aa: CASSLGGPLDTQYF

len: 13
v_gene: TRBV10-3
d_gene: NA
j_gene: TRBJ2-5
abundance: NA
CDR3nt: TGTGCCATCAGTCAGGCGGTACAAGAGACCCAGTACTTC
CDR3aa: CAISQAVQETQYF

len: 13
v_gene: TRBV5-1
d_gene: NA
j_gene: TRBJ2-5
abundance: NA
CDR3nt: TGCGCCAGCAGCTTGCTGGAAGAAGAGACCCAGTACTTC
CDR3aa: CASSLLEEETQYF

len: 11
v_gene: TRBV11-2
d_gene: NA
j_gene: TRBJ2-1
abundance: few
CDR3nt: TGTGCCAGCAGCTTACCGACGCAGCAGTTCTTC
CDR3aa: CASSLPTQQFF

len: 12
v_gene: TRBV4-2
d_gene: TRBD1
j_gene: TRBJ2-4
abundance: few
CDR3nt: TGTGCCAGCAGCCAAGGACAGGGTTTTCAGTACTTC
CDR3aa: CASSQGQGFQYF

len: 18
v_gene: TRBV7-8
d_gene: TRBD2
j_gene: TRBJ2-1
abundance: NA
CDR3nt: TGTGCCAGCAGCTTAGGGACTGGCGGGAGACCGTCCTACAATGAGCAGTTCTTC
CDR3aa: CASSLGTGGRPSYNEQFF

len: 15
v_gene: TRBV6-1
d_gene: TRBD2
j_gene: TRBJ2-7
abundance: few
CDR3nt: TGTGCCAGCAGGGGGACTAGCGGGAGGAACTACGAGCAGTACTTC
CDR3aa: CASRGTSGRNYEQYF

len: 16
v_gene: TRBV12-3/TRBV12-4
d_gene: TRBD2
j_gene: TRBJ2-1
abundance: NA
CDR3nt: TGTGCCAGCAGTGCTAGAGCGGGAGGGCTCTACAATGAGCAGTTCTTC
CDR3aa: CASSARAGGLYNEQFF

len: 15
v_gene: TRBV25-1
d_gene: NA
j_gene: TRBJ2-5
abundance: NA
CDR3nt: TGTGCCAGCAGTGAATATAGGGGCAGGCAAGAGACCCAGTACTTC
CDR3aa: CASSEYRGRQETQYF

len: 18
v_gene: TRBV7-6
d_gene: TRBD2
j_gene: TRBJ2-7
abundance: NA
CDR3nt: TGTGCCAGCAGCTTAGCCGCCGCGGGCGGGAGGGCCTTCTACGAGCAGTACTTC
CDR3aa: CASSLAAAGGRAFYEQYF

len: 15
v_gene: TRBV6-5
d_gene: TRBD1
j_gene: TRBJ2-7
abundance: NA
CDR3nt: TGTGCCAGCAGTTTCGGGGACAGTGGAATTTACGAGCAGTACTTC
CDR3aa: CASSFGDSGIYEQYF

len: 14
v_gene: TRBV9
d_gene: NA
j_gene: TRBJ2-1
abundance: NA
CDR3nt: TGTGCCAGCAGCACACAACTTACCAACAATGAGCAGTTCTTC
CDR3aa: CASSTQLTNNEQFF

len: 17
v_gene: TRBV7-8
d_gene: TRBD1
j_gene: TRBJ2-1
abundance: few
CDR3nt: TGTGCCAGCAGCTTGGACAGGGTCGGGAGTCGGCACAATGAGCAGTTCTTC
CDR3aa: CASSLDRVGSRHNEQFF

len: 15
v_gene: TRBV19
d_gene: TRBD1
j_gene: TRBJ1-2
abundance: few
CDR3nt: TGTGCCAGTAGTATACTGGACAGGGGCGGGTATGGCTACACCTTC
CDR3aa: CASSILDRGGYGYTF

len: 18
v_gene: TRBV4-1
d_gene: NA
j_gene: TRBJ2-2
abundance: few
CDR3nt: TGCGCCAGCAGCCCGACCCCCTCCAGGGCCGGTTTAGGAGGGGAGCTGTTTTTT
CDR3aa: CASSPTPSRAGLGGELFF

len: 12
v_gene: TRBV20-1
d_gene: NA
j_gene: TRBJ1-6
abundance: few
CDR3nt: TGCAGTGCCCCGCGCAGGGGCTCACCCCTCCACTTT
CDR3aa: CSAPRRGSPLHF

len: 15
v_gene: TRBV12-5
d_gene: NA
j_gene: TRBJ2-3
abundance: many
CDR3nt: TGTGCTAGTGCCGACGGATCTGTTAGCACAGATACGCAGTATTTT
CDR3aa: CASADGSVSTDTQYF

len: 15
v_gene: TRBV4-2
d_gene: NA
j_gene: TRBJ2-2
abundance: few
CDR3nt: TGTGCCAGCAGCCAAGATCTAGCGCTGGTCGGGGAGCTGTTTTTT
CDR3aa: CASSQDLALVGELFF

len: 15
v_gene: TRBV28
d_gene: NA
j_gene: TRBJ2-3
abundance: NA
CDR3nt: TGTGCCAGCAGACCTCTGGGGGAGCTCACAGATACGCAGTATTTT
CDR3aa: CASRPLGELTDTQYF

len: 18
v_gene: TRBV7-8
d_gene: NA
j_gene: TRBJ1-5
abundance: NA
CDR3nt: TGTGCCAGCAGCTTATTTACGGGAGATCCAGCCAGCAATCAGCCCCAGCATTTT
CDR3aa: CASSLFTGDPASNQPQHF

len: 14
v_gene: TRBV23-1
d_gene: TRBD1
j_gene: TRBJ2-7
abundance: few
CDR3nt: TGCGCCAGCAGTCAGCCGGACAGGTCCTACGAGCAGTACTTC
CDR3aa: CASSQPDRSYEQYF